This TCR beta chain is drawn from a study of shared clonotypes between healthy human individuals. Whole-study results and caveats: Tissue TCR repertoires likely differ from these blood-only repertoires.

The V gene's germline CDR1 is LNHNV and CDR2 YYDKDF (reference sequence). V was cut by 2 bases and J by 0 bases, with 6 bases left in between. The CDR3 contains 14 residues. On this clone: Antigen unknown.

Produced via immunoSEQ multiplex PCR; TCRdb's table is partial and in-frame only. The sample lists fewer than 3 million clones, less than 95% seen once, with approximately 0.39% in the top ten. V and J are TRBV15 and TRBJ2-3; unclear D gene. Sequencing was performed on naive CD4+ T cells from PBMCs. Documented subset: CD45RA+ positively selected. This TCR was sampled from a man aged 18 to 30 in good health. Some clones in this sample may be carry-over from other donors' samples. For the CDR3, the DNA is TGTGCCACCAGCAGACGTCTCAGCACAGATACGCAGTATTTT. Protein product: CATSRRLSTDTQYF.